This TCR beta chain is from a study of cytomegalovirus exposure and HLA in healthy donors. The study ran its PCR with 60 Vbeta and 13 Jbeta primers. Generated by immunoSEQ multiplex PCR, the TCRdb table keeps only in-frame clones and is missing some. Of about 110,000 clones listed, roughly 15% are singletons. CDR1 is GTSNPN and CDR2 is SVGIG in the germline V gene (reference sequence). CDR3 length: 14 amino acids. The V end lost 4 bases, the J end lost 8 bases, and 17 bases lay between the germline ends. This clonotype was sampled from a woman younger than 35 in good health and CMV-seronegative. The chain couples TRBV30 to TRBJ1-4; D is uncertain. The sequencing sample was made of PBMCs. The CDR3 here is CAWTRRPRGEKLFF. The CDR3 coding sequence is TGTGCCTGGACCCGGCGGCCCCGAGGGGAAAAACTGTTTTTT.